This entry lists 31 T cell receptor beta chains sequenced from one sample in a study of CD8 T cells in Susac syndrome. A quantity of roughly 0.5 to 1 ug RNA underwent reverse transcription using random hexamers. One entry per CDR3 protein, called by TCRdb with MiXCR from the immunoSEQ multiplex PCR reads. This repertoire shows around 200,000 distinct CDR3 sequences, roughly 94% found once; its top ten account for 0.095% to 0.12%. Sequencing was performed on CD4+ T cells from PBMCs. The receptors shown here come from a human donor in good health.

The chain has TRBV29-1 and TRBJ1-1; 9 nucleotides match TRBD1. The CDR3 is 15 residues long. Trimming cost V 7 bases and J 1 base; bases outside gene matches: 10. Germline V CDR1 and CDR2: SQVTM, ANQGSEA. The CDR3 reads CSGRDRAFPNTEAFF. The CDR3 nucleotides are TGCAGCGGGCGGGACAGGGCTTTTCCGAACACTGAAGCTTTCTTT. Supplemented by reference TRBV29-1 and TRBJ1-1, the full variable domain reads SAVISQKPSRDICQRGTSLTIQCQVDSQVTMMFWYRQQPGQSLTLIATANQGSEATYESGFVIDKFPISRPNLTFSTLTVSNMSPEDSSIYLCSGRDRAFPNTEAFFGQGTRLTVV.

The chain links TRBV20-1 to TRBJ2-7; 10 bases fit TRBD1. Germline loops: CDR1 DFQATT, CDR2 SNEGSKA (reference sequence). V was clipped by 0 bases and J by 5 bases; unmatched bases: 1. The CDR3 is 13 residues long. As DNA, the CDR3 is TGCAGTGCTAGAGATGGGACAGGGGACGAGCAGTACGTC. Translation gives CSARDGTGDEQYV.

The rearrangement links TRBV27 to TRBJ1-5; TRBD1 is a possible D gene (6 bases). V lost 5 bases, J lost 2 bases, and 13 bases lay in between. Germline V CDR1 and CDR2: MNHEY, SMNVEV (reference sequence). The CDR3 runs to 15 residues. The chain's CDR3 is CASSLNTGRNQPQHF. The CDR3, as DNA: TGTGCCAGCAGTCTAAACACAGGGCGCAATCAGCCCCAGCATTTT.

This sequence joins TRBV25-1 and TRBJ2-7; 9 bases line up with TRBD2. CDR1 is MGHDK and CDR2 is SYGVNS in the germline V gene. This CDR3 region has 14 residues. V gave up 10 bases and J gave up 6 bases; unmatched junction bases: 13. The CDR3 sequence: CATAFAGGALEQYF. CDR3 coding DNA: TGTGCCACCGCTTTTGCGGGGGGGGCCCTCGAGCAGTACTTC.

The chain joins TRBV20-1 to TRBJ1-4; tentatively, D is TRBD1 (6 bases). The CDR3 loop spans 12 amino acids. V lost 6 bases and J 3 bases, leaving 8 bases between the germline ends. Germline V CDR1 and CDR2: DFQATT, SNEGSKA (reference sequence). The CDR3 sequence is CSARTANEKLFF. In nucleotides, the CDR3 is TGCAGTGCACGGACAGCTAATGAAAAACTGTTTTTT.

This chain connects TRBV5-1 to TRBJ2-1; 7 positions match TRBD1. The CDR3 covers 13 residues. Germline V gene sequence: CDR1 SGHRS, CDR2 YFSETQ. V trimming: 3 bases; J trimming: 7 bases; junction bases outside the gene matches: 4. CDR3 amino acids: CASSSGQKNEQFF. CDR3 coding DNA: TGCGCCAGCAGCTCGGGACAGAAAAATGAGCAGTTCTTC.

The chain combines TRBV25-1 with TRBJ1-2; D unresolved. V lost 2 bases, J lost 2 bases, and 6 bases lay in between. CDR3 size: 13 residues. Germline assignment: CDR1 MGHDK and CDR2 SYGVNS. CDR3: CASSEGGNYGYTF. CDR3 DNA: TGTGCCAGCAGTGAAGGCGGGAACTATGGCTACACCTTC.

The gene calls are TRBV29-1 and TRBJ2-2; tentative D call: TRBD2 (5 bases). This CDR3 contains 13 residues. Germline-derived CDR1 and CDR2 are SQVTM and ANQGSEA. V lost 5 bases and J lost 5, with 12 bases in between. CDR3: CSVTLVGTGELFF. Written as DNA, the CDR3 is TGCAGCGTTACACTAGTTGGTACCGGGGAGCTGTTTTTT.

The rearrangement links TRBV3-1 to TRBJ2-7; 10 bases agree with TRBD2. The V gene end was trimmed by 4 bases and the J gene end by 7 bases; junction bases not matched to a gene: 13. Looked up from germline, CDR1 is LGHDT and CDR2 is YNNKEL (reference sequence). The CDR3 runs to 16 residues. Here the CDR3 reads CASSRKSAGGHWEQYF. CDR3 in DNA: TGTGCCAGCAGCCGGAAATCAGCGGGGGGGCATTGGGAGCAGTACTTC.

This clonotype was seen more than once but under ten times. This chain uses TRBV6-5 with TRBJ1-5, with 7 bases fitting TRBD1. V trimming: 8 bases; J trimming: 4 bases; junction bases outside the gene matches: 2. This CDR3 is 12 amino acids long. Germline lookup yields CDR1 MNHEY and CDR2 SVGAGI. The CDR3 DNA reads TGTGCCAGCGGGGACAGTAATCAGCCCCAGCATTTT. It codes for CASGDSNQPQHF.

The chain carries TRBV27 and TRBJ2-3; TRBD1 or TRBD2 may be the D gene (5 bases each). CDR1 and CDR2 (germline): MNHEY, SMNVEV (reference sequence). Trimming removed 4 bases from V and 1 base from J, with 15 bases in between. The CDR3 runs 16 residues. The CDR3 bases are TGTGCCAGCAGTTGGTGGGGGAATCGGGGCACAGATACGCAGTATTTT. Its protein is CASSWWGNRGTDTQYF.

The genes are TRBV29-1 and TRBJ2-2, with 10 bases identical to TRBD1. Germline CDR1 SQVTM, CDR2 ANQGSEA. The CDR3 runs to 19 residues. With 5 bases clipped from V and 2 bases from J, the junction kept 17 bases outside the gene matches. The CDR3 region is CSVIPRQGAFVQNTGELFF. The DNA of the CDR3 is TGCAGCGTTATCCCTCGACAGGGGGCCTTCGTTCAAAACACCGGGGAGCTGTTTTTT.

The chain recombines TRBV7-9 with TRBJ1-4, with D possibly being TRBD1 (6 bases). The CDR3 is 13 residues long. Germline-derived CDR1 and CDR2 are SEHNR and FQNEAQ (reference sequence). Trimming took 6 bases from V and 8 from J, leaving 13 bases between them. The CDR3 DNA sequence: TGTGCCAGCAGGCTGAACAGGGAGGAAAAACTGTTTTTT. This codes for CASRLNREEKLFF. The entire variable domain, with the rest obtained from reference TRBV7-9 and TRBJ1-4, is as follows: DTGVSQNPRHKITKRGQNVTFRCDPISEHNRLYWYRQTLGQGPEFLTYFQNEAQLEKSRLLSDRFSAERPKGSFSTLEIQRTEQGDSAMYLCASRLNREEKLFFGSGTQLSVL.

The CDR3 here is CSARSGTREAFF. CDR3 nucleotide sequence: TGCAGTGCTAGAAGTGGAACAAGGGAGGCTTTCTTT. The chain couples TRBV20-1 to TRBJ1-1; no clear D gene. The CDR3 contains 12 residues. The germline V gene encodes CDR1 DFQATT and CDR2 SNEGSKA (reference sequence). Trimming removed 2 bases from V and 11 bases from J, with 15 bases in between.

The V and J genes are TRBV5-1 and TRBJ2-2; no definite D call. The germline V gene has CDR1 SGHRS and CDR2 YFSETQ. V lost 6 bases and J 3 bases, leaving 12 bases between the germline ends. The CDR3 spans 14 residues. DNA of the CDR3: TGCGCCAGCACGAGCATGACTTACACCGGGGAGCTGTTTTTT. Its protein product is CASTSMTYTGELFF.

The rearrangement uses TRBV3-1 and TRBJ1-1, with D possibly being TRBD1 (5 bases). Germline V gene sequence: CDR1 LGHDT, CDR2 YNNKEL (reference sequence). V dropped 3 bases and J dropped 2 bases, with 10 bases sitting between them. The CDR3 spans 14 residues. In DNA form, the CDR3 reads TGTGCCAGCAGCCAGCGGGACGGAAACACTGAAGCTTTCTTT. It translates to CASSQRDGNTEAFF.

The rearrangement uses TRBV20-1 and TRBJ2-1, with D perhaps matching TRBD2 (5 bases). The CDR3 contains 15 residues. Per the germline V gene, CDR1 is DFQATT and CDR2 is SNEGSKA (reference sequence). Trimming took off 5 bases at V and 6 bases at J, with 20 bases between the two ends. CDR3 in amino acids: CSAPPNRGRGNEQFF. The CDR3 bases are TGCAGTGCTCCCCCCAACCGGGGTCGGGGCAATGAGCAGTTCTTC.

This clonotype was picked up a small number of times. The gene calls are TRBV29-1 and TRBJ1-5; 7 bases map to TRBD1. The CDR3 extends over 14 amino acids. The germline gives CDR1 SQVTM, CDR2 ANQGSEA. Trimming at V came to 4 bases and at J to 2 bases, leaving 5 bases not matched to a gene. The CDR3 DNA reads as TGCAGCGTTGCTGGGACAGCGGGCAATCAGCCCCAGCATTTT. It is translated as CSVAGTAGNQPQHF.

The V and J genes are TRBV9 and TRBJ2-3; D not certain. There are 13 residues in the CDR3. Germline loops: CDR1 SGDLS, CDR2 YYNGEE. V was pared by 5 bases and J by 6 bases, with 13 bases between. CDR3 protein: CASSPTLQDTQYF. CDR3 DNA sequence: TGTGCCAGCAGTCCTACCCTGCAGGATACGCAGTATTTT.

The chain carries TRBV20-1 and TRBJ2-3; 9 bases fit TRBD2. This CDR3 has 17 residues. V dropped 5 bases and J dropped 3; count of bases not matched to a gene: 15. Germline CDR1 is DFQATT and CDR2 is SNEGSKA (reference sequence). The CDR3 DNA reads TGCAGTGCTTTCTCCGCGAACCTAGCGGGACTGACAGATACGCAGTATTTT. This gives the protein CSAFSANLAGLTDTQYF.

The rearrangement uses TRBV30 and TRBJ2-7, with 9 bases identical to TRBD1. Germline CDR1 GTSNPN, CDR2 SVGIG (reference sequence). The CDR3 has 13 residues. As DNA, the CDR3 is TGTGCCTGGAGTGTTACTGGGACAGGGCCTCCCAATGTC. This codes for CAWSVTGTGPPNV.

The chain recombines TRBV20-1 with TRBJ2-1; 11 bases are shared with TRBD2. CDR3 length: 21 amino acids. V shed 0 bases, J shed 8 bases, and the junction held 24 bases outside the gene matches. Germline loops: CDR1 DFQATT, CDR2 SNEGSKA (reference sequence). The CDR3 sequence: CSARDPRGVAGGPGLRDEQFF. As DNA, the CDR3 is TGCAGTGCTAGAGACCCCCGGGGGGTAGCGGGAGGGCCGGGGCTGAGGGATGAGCAGTTCTTC.

V usage is TRBV10-3 and J usage is TRBJ2-3; D is ambiguous. The CDR3 is 11 residues long. Germline V lookup: CDR1 ENHRY, CDR2 SYGVKD. Trimming took 2 bases from V and 3 from J, leaving 0 bases between them. In DNA, the CDR3 is TGTGCCATCAGTGAGACAGATACGCAGTATTTT. It specifies CAISETDTQYF.

The chain joins TRBV7-8 to TRBJ2-3; unclear D gene. V was clipped by 5 bases and J by 1 base, with 16 bases between them. This CDR3 is 16 amino acids long. Looked up from germline, CDR1 is SGHVS and CDR2 is FQNEAQ. The DNA for the CDR3 is TGTGCCAGCAGCCTGGCTAGGAGCTTGGGCACAGATACGCAGTATTTT. Protein: CASSLARSLGTDTQYF.

The chain couples TRBV6-5 to TRBJ2-3; D not resolved. V was trimmed by 0 bases and J by 7 bases, leaving 2 bases between them. Looked up from germline, CDR1 is MNHEY and CDR2 is SVGAGI. The CDR3 contains 11 residues. The CDR3 sequence: CASSYSNTQYF. The CDR3 DNA follows: TGTGCCAGCAGTTACTCAAATACGCAGTATTTT.

V usage is TRBV7-2 and J usage is TRBJ1-6; D remains ambiguous. The V gene lost 2 bases and the J gene lost 9 bases, with 11 bases spanning the gap. The CDR3 is 14 amino acids. CDR1 is SGHTA, CDR2 FQGNSA, per germline. The CDR3 sequence: CASSLLGASSPLHF. In nucleotides, the CDR3 is TGTGCCAGCAGCTTACTGGGCGCGAGTTCACCCCTCCACTTT. Variable domain in full (rest from reference TRBV7-2 and TRBJ1-6): GAGVSQSPSNKVTEKGKDVELRCDPISGHTALYWYRQSLGQGLEFLIYFQGNSAPDKSGLPSDRFSAERTGGSVSTLTIQRTQQEDSAVYLCASSLLGASSPLHFGNGTRLTVT.

The J gene is TRBJ2-1, the V gene TRBV25-1; no reliable D call. There are 14 residues in the CDR3. Trimming shortened V by 7 bases and J by 2 bases, and 12 bases separated the two germline ends. The germline V gene encodes CDR1 MGHDK and CDR2 SYGVNS. CDR3 nucleotides: TGTGCCAGCAATGGTTATGGGACCTACAATGAGCAGTTCTTC. Translation gives CASNGYGTYNEQFF.

V gene TRBV29-1 combines with J gene TRBJ2-1; tentatively, D is TRBD1 (5 bases). The V gene lost 6 bases and the J gene lost 6 bases, with 12 bases spanning the gap. The CDR3 has 12 amino acids. Germline V CDR1 and CDR2: SQVTM, ANQGSEA. Written as DNA, the CDR3 is TGCAGCGTGTGGTCCAGGGTCAATGAGCAGTTCTTC. It yields the protein CSVWSRVNEQFF.

The gene calls are TRBV29-1 and TRBJ1-1; 7 positions match TRBD1. The CDR3 covers 13 residues. From germline, CDR1 is SQVTM and CDR2 ANQGSEA. V lost 4 bases, J lost 3 bases, and 5 bases stayed unmatched. The CDR3 sequence is CSVGKGAYTEAFF. In nucleotides, the CDR3 is TGCAGCGTTGGAAAGGGGGCTTACACTGAAGCTTTCTTT. Variable domain in full (rest from reference TRBV29-1 and TRBJ1-1): SAVISQKPSRDICQRGTSLTIQCQVDSQVTMMFWYRQQPGQSLTLIATANQGSEATYESGFVIDKFPISRPNLTFSTLTVSNMSPEDSSIYLCSVGKGAYTEAFFGQGTRLTVV.

V is TRBV24-1 and J is TRBJ1-2; D not certain. The CDR3 runs to 11 residues. Germline lookup yields CDR1 KGHDR and CDR2 SFDVKD. The V end was cut by 3 bases, the J end by 5 bases, with 3 bases between. This CDR3 is CATSDDYGYTF. CDR3 DNA: TGTGCCACCAGTGATGATTATGGCTACACCTTC.

The V gene is TRBV9, the J gene TRBJ2-1, with 15 bases fitting TRBD2. J gave up 8 bases and V 3 bases, and 3 bases lay outside the gene matches. Germline CDR1 SGDLS, CDR2 YYNGEE. This CDR3 has 15 residues. The CDR3 is CASSGTSGRGDEQFF. CDR3 nucleotide sequence: TGTGCCAGCAGCGGGACTAGCGGGAGGGGCGATGAGCAGTTCTTC.